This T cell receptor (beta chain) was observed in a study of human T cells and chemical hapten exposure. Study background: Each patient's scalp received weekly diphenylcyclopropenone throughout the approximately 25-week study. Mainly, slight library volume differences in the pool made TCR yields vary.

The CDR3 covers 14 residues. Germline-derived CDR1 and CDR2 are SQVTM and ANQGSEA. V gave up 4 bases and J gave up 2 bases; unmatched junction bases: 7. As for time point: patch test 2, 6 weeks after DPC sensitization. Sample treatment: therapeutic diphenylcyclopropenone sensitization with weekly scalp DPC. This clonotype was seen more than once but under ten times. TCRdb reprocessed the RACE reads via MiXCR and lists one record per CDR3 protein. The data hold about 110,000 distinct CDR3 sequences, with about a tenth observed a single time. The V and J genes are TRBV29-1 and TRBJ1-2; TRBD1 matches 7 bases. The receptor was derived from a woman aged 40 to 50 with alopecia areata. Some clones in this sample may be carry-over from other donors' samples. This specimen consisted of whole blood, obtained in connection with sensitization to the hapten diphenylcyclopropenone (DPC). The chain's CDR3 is CSVGAGQRNYGYTF. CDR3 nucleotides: TGCAGCGTTGGGGCGGGACAGAGGAACTATGGCTACACCTTC.